The clone carrying this TCR beta chain was seen a few times. Its specificity is not known. V lost 2 bases and J 1 base, leaving 9 bases between the germline ends. The CDR3 is made up of 14 amino acids. CDR1 is SGHKS, CDR2 YYEKEE, per germline (reference sequence). The record originates from a study of PD-L1 blockade in urothelial cancer. Study details: Peripheral blood specimens exhibited a median yield of approximately 140,000 T cells. Findings and caveats of the study: Prediction of better survival came from below-median pretreatment blood TCR clonality.

All patients carried locally advanced or metastatic urothelial carcinoma. Patients yielded 1 to 8 samples each, pretreatment and on-treatment. Some clones are missing from TCRdb's copy, which holds only in-frame ones; the method was immunoSEQ multiplex PCR. In the table there are about 42,000 clones, 81% of which are singletons. The receptor was derived from a man between 70 and 80 years old with urothelial cancer. Sequenced here: PBMCs, sampled around atezolizumab (anti-PD-L1) treatment. V gene TRBV5-5 combines with J gene TRBJ1-1, with a tentative D call TRBD1 (6 bases). The CDR3 loop is CASSLDRRNTEAFF. CDR3 nucleotides: TGTGCCAGCAGCTTAGACAGGCGGAACACTGAAGCTTTCTTT.